Below, 24 T cell receptor beta chains from the same sample are listed, as sequenced in a study of graft-versus-host responses after intestinal transplantation. Antigens of these TCRs are unknown. Libraries were prepared by immunoSEQ multiplex PCR; TCRdb keeps only in-frame clonotypes and omits some of them. The data hold tens of thousands of clones, with approximately 92% observed a single time. The material sequenced was unstimulated CD8+ T cells sorted from spleen or lymph node cells, taken before intestinal transplant. Receptors were obtained from a human donor who received an intestinal transplant.

V gene TRBV2 combines with J gene TRBJ2-1; 8 nucleotides match TRBD2. The germline V gene has CDR1 SNHLY and CDR2 FYNNEI. The CDR3 totals 14 residues. V shed 11 bases and J 6 bases; nucleotides not matched to a gene: 12. Here the CDR3 reads CASVGLESANEQFF. Written as DNA, the CDR3 is TGTGCCTCAGTGGGACTAGAGTCGGCCAATGAGCAGTTCTTC.

The CDR3 coding sequence is TGTGCCAGCGGGACAGGGGGCGAAAAACTGTTTTTT. Translation: CASGTGGEKLFF. The V and J genes are TRBV19 and TRBJ1-4, with 12 bases lining up with TRBD1. Germline V lookup: CDR1 LNHDA, CDR2 SQIVND (reference sequence). Unmatched junction bases numbered 1, after V lost 9 bases and J lost 8 bases. The CDR3 loop spans 12 amino acids.

This clone was seen only once. V usage is TRBV15 and J usage is TRBJ2-1; TRBD1 matches 8 bases. The CDR3 has 14 residues. Germline values: CDR1 LNHNV, CDR2 YYDKDF (reference sequence). J lost 11 bases, V lost 5 bases, and 11 bases had no gene match. This CDR3 is CATSPGTGLPQQFF. CDR3 in DNA: TGTGCCACCAGCCCCGGGACAGGACTGCCGCAGCAGTTCTTC.

This chain connects TRBV11-2 to TRBJ2-5; D perhaps matches TRBD2 (6 bases). The length of the CDR3 is 17 residues. The V gene lost 1 base and the J gene lost 2 bases, with 17 bases spanning the gap. Germline V lookup: CDR1 SGHAT, CDR2 FQNNGV. This CDR3 is CASSLGDFRGKQETQYF. In DNA, the CDR3 is TGTGCCAGCAGCTTAGGGGACTTTCGTGGGAAACAAGAGACCCAGTACTTC.

This rearrangement joins TRBV4-2 to TRBJ2-5; D may be TRBD2 (6 bases). The assigned J gene may be wrong: the sequence end matches TRBJ2-7 better. Germline V CDR1 and CDR2: LGHNA, YNFKEQ. The CDR3 sequence is 17 residues long. The CDR3 coding sequence is TGTGCCAGCAGCCTCTCCGGGCGACGGGACTCCTCCTACGAGCAGTACTTC. Amino acid sequence: CASSLSGRRDSSYEQYF.

This clone has a single count. The rearrangement joins TRBV11-3 to TRBJ2-1; TRBD1 matches 7 bases. Germline loops: CDR1 SGHNT, CDR2 YENEEA. CDR3 length equals 16 residues. V lost 5 bases, J lost 2 bases, and 9 bases stayed unmatched. In DNA form, the CDR3 reads TGTGCCAGCAGCCGTCGGCAGGGGGTGACCTACAATGAGCAGTTCTTC. The encoded protein is CASSRRQGVTYNEQFF.

The chain combines TRBV6-1 with TRBJ2-2, with 7 bases aligning to TRBD2. CDR3 size: 15 residues. Trimming removed 5 bases from V and 1 base from J; junction bases left unmatched: 4. CDR1 and CDR2 from the germline V gene are MNHNS and SASEGT. The CDR3 region is CASSKTSWNTGELFF. CDR3 nucleotides: TGTGCCAGCAGTAAGACTAGCTGGAACACCGGGGAGCTGTTTTTT.

The chain recombines TRBV2 with TRBJ1-6; D is perhaps TRBD1 (6 bases). The CDR3 covers 17 residues. The germline gives CDR1 SNHLY, CDR2 FYNNEI. V lost 7 bases, J lost 7 bases, and 23 bases lay in between. The CDR3 loop reads CASKLGSGDTLNSPLHF. The DNA for the CDR3 is TGTGCCAGCAAGCTCGGTTCCGGGGACACCCTAAATTCACCCCTCCACTTT.

This chain uses TRBV19 with TRBJ2-7; 12 positions agree with TRBD1. The CDR3 is 15 residues long. With 0 bases clipped from V and 6 bases from J, the junction kept 3 bases outside the gene matches. Per the germline V gene, CDR1 is LNHDA and CDR2 is SQIVND (reference sequence). The CDR3, as DNA: TGTGCCAGTAGTATAGAGGGGACAGGGGGCGGCGAGCAGTACTTC. Residues: CASSIEGTGGGEQYF.

In nucleotides, the CDR3 is TGCAGCGTTGTGGGCGGGAGGGCCTACGAGCAGTACTTC. Translation: CSVVGGRAYEQYF. The chain recombines TRBV29-1 with TRBJ2-7, with 9 bases lining up with TRBD2. Germline V gives CDR1 SQVTM, CDR2 ANQGSEA. V trimming: 4 bases; J trimming: 2 bases; junction bases outside the gene matches: 3. This CDR3 is built from 13 residues.

The CDR3 DNA reads as TGTGCCAGCAGCTTGAGTGACTCCAAGAGGTATGGCTACACCTTC. It codes for CASSLSDSKRYGYTF. This chain links TRBV5-6 with TRBJ1-2, with no clear D. Trimming shortened V by 1 base and J by 5 bases, and 15 bases separated the two germline ends. The CDR3 covers 15 residues. Germline loops: CDR1 SGHDT, CDR2 YYEEEE.

The chain uses TRBV7-2 and TRBJ1-1; D is uncertain. V was shortened by 0 bases and J by 3 bases, with 11 bases between the two germline ends. CDR3 size: 15 residues. CDR1 and CDR2 from the germline V gene are SGHTA and FQGNSA. CDR3 in amino acids: CASSLAPEGDTEAFF. The CDR3 DNA is TGTGCCAGCAGCTTAGCACCAGAAGGAGACACTGAAGCTTTCTTT.

This clone was seen a single time. The V and J genes are TRBV7-8 and TRBJ2-5; TRBD2 aligns across 10 bases. The germline CDR1 and CDR2 sequences are SGHVS and FQNEAQ. The CDR3 runs 16 residues. Germline trimming cut 5 bases from V and 5 bases from J; bases unmatched to any gene: 11. DNA of the CDR3: TGTGCCAGCAGCCTTGACCTAGCGGGAGTATCGGAGACCCAGTACTTC. Translation: CASSLDLAGVSETQYF.

The J gene is TRBJ2-2, the V gene TRBV5-6; TRBD1 agrees at 7 bases. With 4 bases clipped from V and 0 bases from J, the junction kept 9 bases outside the gene matches. The germline V gene encodes CDR1 SGHDT and CDR2 YYEEEE. This CDR3 region has 17 residues. CDR3 bases: TGTGCCAGCAGCCTTAGTTCCGGGACAGCGAACACCGGGGAGCTGTTTTTT. Protein: CASSLSSGTANTGELFF.

The genes are TRBV5-1 and TRBJ2-1, with D uncertain. Germline CDR1 reads SGHRS; CDR2 reads YFSETQ. The CDR3 spans 16 residues. The V end lost 0 bases, the J end lost 0 bases, and 10 bases lay between the germline ends. CDR3 sequence reads: CASSLDPESSYNEQFF. CDR3 DNA: TGCGCCAGCAGCTTGGATCCAGAAAGCTCCTACAATGAGCAGTTCTTC.

The chain is built from TRBV18 and TRBJ2-1; 10 positions match TRBD2. CDR1 and CDR2 from the germline V gene are KGHSH and LQKENI. The V segment lost 2 bases and the J segment 9 bases; nucleotides outside the gene matches: 13. The CDR3 runs to 17 residues. CDR3 sequence (DNA): TGTGCCAGCTCACCAGCCAAGCGGGAGGGAGGCGGGGTTGAGCAGTTCTTC. Encoded protein: CASSPAKREGGGVEQFF.

J is TRBJ2-1 and V is TRBV19; maybe TRBD2 (5 bases). V was pared by 10 bases and J by 4 bases, with 17 bases between. CDR1 is LNHDA, CDR2 SQIVND, per germline (reference sequence). The length of the CDR3 is 14 residues. For the CDR3, the DNA is TGTGCCACTAGCCCTAGTACCGGGTACAATGAGCAGTTCTTC. Protein: CATSPSTGYNEQFF.

This rearrangement joins TRBV2 to TRBJ2-3; 10 nucleotides match TRBD1. The CDR3 runs to 19 residues. V trimming: 6 bases; J trimming: 5 bases; junction bases outside the gene matches: 20. Per germline, CDR1 SNHLY and CDR2 FYNNEI. Here the CDR3 DNA reads TGTGCCAGCAGAGGGACAGGGGTTCAGCGGAAGTCTAGAGGAGATACGCAGTATTTT. Residues: CASRGTGVQRKSRGDTQYF.

The V and J genes are TRBV19 and TRBJ2-2; 10 bases line up with TRBD2. The CDR3 contains 15 residues. The ends lost 3 bases at V and 6 bases at J; junction bases unmatched: 4. Germline V gene lookup returns CDR1 LNHDA and CDR2 SQIVND (reference sequence). The CDR3 loop reads CASSILAGVSGELFF. CDR3 coding DNA: TGTGCCAGTAGTATTCTAGCGGGAGTGTCCGGGGAGCTGTTTTTT.

The rearrangement links TRBV27 to TRBJ2-7; 9 bases are a match to TRBD1. Trimming removed 6 bases from V and 3 bases from J; junction bases left unmatched: 6. CDR3 length equals 14 residues. The V gene's germline CDR1 is MNHEY and CDR2 SMNVEV (reference sequence). The CDR3 protein is CASSRTGQGYEQYF. CDR3 nucleotide sequence: TGTGCCAGCAGCCGGACGGGACAGGGCTACGAGCAGTACTTC.

The gene calls are TRBV28 and TRBJ2-6; maybe TRBD2 (6 bases). Per germline, CDR1 MDHEN and CDR2 SYDVKM. The CDR3 loop spans 18 amino acids. V lost 3 bases and J lost 2, with 17 bases in between. CDR3 amino acids: CASSFGRLTYPGANVLTF. In DNA, the CDR3 is TGTGCCAGCAGTTTCGGGAGACTGACTTACCCTGGGGCCAACGTCCTGACTTTC.

This clone has only one observation. The rearrangement joins TRBV30 to TRBJ2-7, with 8 bases aligning to TRBD1. The V gene end was trimmed by 1 base and the J gene end by 5 bases; junction bases not matched to a gene: 1. Germline CDR1 is GTSNPN and CDR2 is SVGIG (reference sequence). This CDR3 has 12 residues. For the CDR3, the DNA is TGTGCCTGGAGTGCACAGGGGGACGAGCAGTACTTC. Translation gives CAWSAQGDEQYF.

The chain couples TRBV5-8 to TRBJ1-1; D gene uncertain. Germline assignment: CDR1 SGHTS and CDR2 YDEGEE. Trimming cost V 2 bases and J 2 bases, with 10 bases left between them. This CDR3 spans 14 amino acids. The CDR3 spells CASSFDIRNTEAFF. The CDR3 DNA reads TGTGCCAGCAGCTTCGACATAAGAAACACTGAAGCTTTCTTT.

This chain uses TRBV5-1 with TRBJ2-3, with TRBD1 matching 10 bases. Germline V gene data show CDR1 as SGHRS and CDR2 as YFSETQ. The CDR3 is 15 amino acids. The trim removed 4 bases at V and 5 bases at J, leaving 7 bases unmatched. CDR3 DNA: TGCGCCAGCAGCCTCGGGACAGGGGCCGTAGATACGCAGTATTTT. This translates into CASSLGTGAVDTQYF.